The source of this TCR beta chain is a study of blood T cells in healthy people across ages. Study-wide background: About one barcoded beta molecule per two T cells was captured by template switching.

The authors drew about 10 milliliters of peripheral blood from each donor. Extractions gave at least 5 micrograms of total RNA per sample. On this clonotype: Its cognate antigen is unknown.

Primers used in a second PCR of roughly 6 to 11 cycles were a sample-barcoded 5' primer and a J-beta primer mix. MiXCR, run by TCRdb on the 5' RACE reads, gives a single entry per CDR3 protein. The data contain roughly 570,000 distinct CDR3 sequences, 27% of them singletons. Points from the study as a whole: Naive T cell percentage by flow cytometry tracked strongly with beta diversity.

The CDR3 has 14 residues. V gave up 4 bases and J gave up 1 base, with 11 bases separating them. The germline V gene has CDR1 SGHKS and CDR2 YYEKEE (reference sequence). The receptor's source is a woman in her 70s in good health. The sequenced sample was blood. The V and J genes are TRBV5-5 and TRBJ1-1; D call uncertain. The CDR3 DNA reads as TGTGCCAGCAGCCGGGAGTGGGGGAACACTGAAGCTTTCTTT. Translated: CASSREWGNTEAFF.